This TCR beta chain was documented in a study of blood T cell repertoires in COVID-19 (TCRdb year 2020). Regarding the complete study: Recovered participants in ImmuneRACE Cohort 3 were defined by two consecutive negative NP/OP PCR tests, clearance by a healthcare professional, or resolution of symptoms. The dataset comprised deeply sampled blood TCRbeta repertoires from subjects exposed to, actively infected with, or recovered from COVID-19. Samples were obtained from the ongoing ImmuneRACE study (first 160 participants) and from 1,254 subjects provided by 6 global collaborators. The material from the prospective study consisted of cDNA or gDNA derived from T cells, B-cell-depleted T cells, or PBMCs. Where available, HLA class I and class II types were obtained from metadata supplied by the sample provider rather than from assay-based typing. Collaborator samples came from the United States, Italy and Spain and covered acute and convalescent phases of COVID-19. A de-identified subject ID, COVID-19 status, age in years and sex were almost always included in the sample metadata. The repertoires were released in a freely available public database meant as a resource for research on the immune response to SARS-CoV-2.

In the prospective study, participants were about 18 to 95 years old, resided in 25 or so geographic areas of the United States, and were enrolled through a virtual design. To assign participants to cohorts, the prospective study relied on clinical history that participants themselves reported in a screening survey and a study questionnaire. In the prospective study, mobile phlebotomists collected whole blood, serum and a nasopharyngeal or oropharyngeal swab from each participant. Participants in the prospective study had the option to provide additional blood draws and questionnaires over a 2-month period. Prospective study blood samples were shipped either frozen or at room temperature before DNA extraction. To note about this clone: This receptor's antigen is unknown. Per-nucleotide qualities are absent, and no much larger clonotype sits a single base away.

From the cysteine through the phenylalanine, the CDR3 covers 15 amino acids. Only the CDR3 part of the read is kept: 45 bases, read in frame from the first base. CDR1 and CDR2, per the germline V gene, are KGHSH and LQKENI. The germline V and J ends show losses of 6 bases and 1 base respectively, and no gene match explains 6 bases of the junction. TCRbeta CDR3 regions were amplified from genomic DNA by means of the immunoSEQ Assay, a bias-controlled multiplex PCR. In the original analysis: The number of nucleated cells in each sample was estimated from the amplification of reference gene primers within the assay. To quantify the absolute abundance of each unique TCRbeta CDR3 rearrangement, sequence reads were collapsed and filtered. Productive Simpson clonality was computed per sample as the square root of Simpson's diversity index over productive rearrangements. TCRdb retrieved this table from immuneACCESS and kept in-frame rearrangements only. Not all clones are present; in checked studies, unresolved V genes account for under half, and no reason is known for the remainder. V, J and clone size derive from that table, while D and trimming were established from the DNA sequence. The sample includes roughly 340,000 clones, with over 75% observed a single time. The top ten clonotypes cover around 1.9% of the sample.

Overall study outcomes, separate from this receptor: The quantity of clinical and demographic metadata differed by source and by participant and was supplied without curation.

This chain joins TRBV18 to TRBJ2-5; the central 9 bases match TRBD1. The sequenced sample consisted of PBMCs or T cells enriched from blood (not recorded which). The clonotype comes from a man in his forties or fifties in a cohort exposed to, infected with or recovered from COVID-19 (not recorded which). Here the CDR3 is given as CASSTRTGAQETQYF. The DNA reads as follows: TGTGCCAGCTCGACGAGGACAGGGGCCCAAGAGACCCAGTACTTC.